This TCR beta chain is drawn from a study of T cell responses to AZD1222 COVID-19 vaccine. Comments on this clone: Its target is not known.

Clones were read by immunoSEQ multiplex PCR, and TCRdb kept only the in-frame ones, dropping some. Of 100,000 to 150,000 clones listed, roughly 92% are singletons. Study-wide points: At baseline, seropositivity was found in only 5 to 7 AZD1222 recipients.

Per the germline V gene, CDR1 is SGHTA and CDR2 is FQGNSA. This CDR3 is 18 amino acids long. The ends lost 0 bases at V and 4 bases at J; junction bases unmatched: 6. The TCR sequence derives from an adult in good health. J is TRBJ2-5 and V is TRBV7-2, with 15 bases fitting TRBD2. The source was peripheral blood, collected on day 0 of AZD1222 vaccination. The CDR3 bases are TGTGCCAGCAGCTTAGCGCGGACTAGCGGGAGGGCCAGAGAGACCCAGTACTTC. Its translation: CASSLARTSGRARETQYF.